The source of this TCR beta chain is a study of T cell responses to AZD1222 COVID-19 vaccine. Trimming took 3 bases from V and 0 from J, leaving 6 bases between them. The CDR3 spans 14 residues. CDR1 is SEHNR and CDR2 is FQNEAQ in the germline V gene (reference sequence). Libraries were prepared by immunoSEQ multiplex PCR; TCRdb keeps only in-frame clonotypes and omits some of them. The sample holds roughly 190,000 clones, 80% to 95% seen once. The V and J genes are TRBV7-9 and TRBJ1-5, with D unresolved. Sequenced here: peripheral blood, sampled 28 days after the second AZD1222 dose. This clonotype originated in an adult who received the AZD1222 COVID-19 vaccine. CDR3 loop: CASSLDFSNQPQHF. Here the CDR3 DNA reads TGTGCCAGCAGCTTGGACTTTAGCAATCAGCCCCAGCATTTT.